The 23 T cell receptor beta chains below come from one sample, sequenced in a study of blood T cell repertoires in COVID-19. Generated by immunoSEQ multiplex PCR, the TCRdb table keeps only in-frame clones and is missing some. The sample records around 500,000 clones, roughly 88% being singletons. Input material: peripheral blood. The receptor set was obtained from a human donor in a cohort sampled during active COVID-19.

The chain combines TRBV28 with TRBJ2-7; TRBD1 aligns across 9 bases. This CDR3 is 15 amino acids long. With V trimmed by 7 bases and J by 1 base, 8 bases remained unmatched. Germline CDR1 MDHEN, CDR2 SYDVKM. The CDR3 loop reads CASTGTGTLSYEQYF. The CDR3 nucleotides are TGTGCCAGCACAGGGACAGGGACCTTGTCCTACGAGCAGTACTTC.

The chain links TRBV28 to TRBJ2-3, with TRBD2 matching over 16 bases. The CDR3 totals 18 residues. V gave up 4 bases and J gave up 4 bases; unmatched junction bases: 8. Germline CDR1 and CDR2: MDHEN and SYDVKM. The CDR3 spells CASSWGGTSGRAADTQYF. The DNA for the CDR3 is TGTGCCAGCAGTTGGGGGGGGACTAGCGGGAGGGCCGCAGATACGCAGTATTTT.

The V gene is TRBV6-1, the J gene TRBJ2-1, with 7 bases fitting TRBD1. V dropped 1 base and J dropped 3; count of bases not matched to a gene: 3. The CDR3 is 15 residues long. CDR1 is MNHNS, CDR2 SASEGT, per germline. CDR3 protein: CASSEDRDSYNEQFF. The CDR3 DNA reads as TGTGCCAGCAGTGAAGACCGGGACAGCTACAATGAGCAGTTCTTC.

The chain couples TRBV27 to TRBJ1-6; D gene ambiguous. Germline assignment: CDR1 MNHEY and CDR2 SMNVEV (reference sequence). The CDR3 totals 15 residues. Trimming removed 3 bases from V and 6 bases from J, with 12 bases in between. The DNA for the CDR3 is TGTGCCAGCAGTTTGATTTGGGGAGGTAATTCACCCCTCCACTTT. It yields the protein CASSLIWGGNSPLHF.

This chain connects TRBV6-5 to TRBJ2-7, with D possibly TRBD1 on 6 matching bases. The CDR3 runs 14 residues. Germline CDR1 MNHEY, CDR2 SVGAGI. V gave up 4 bases and J gave up 3 bases, with 13 bases separating them. CDR3 bases: TGTGCCAGCAGTTCCCCAGGGGCACTCTACGAGCAGTACTTC. It encodes CASSSPGALYEQYF.

About this clone: Other DNA variants within this sample encode the same CDR3. The chain joins TRBV5-1 to TRBJ2-7, with 8 bases fitting TRBD1. There are 15 residues in the CDR3. Germline trimming cut 0 bases from V and 1 base from J; bases unmatched to any gene: 3. Germline CDR1 and CDR2: SGHRS and YFSETQ. CDR3 DNA: TGCGCCAGCAGCTTGGGACAGGGGCGGTCCTACGAGCAGTACTTC. It codes for CASSLGQGRSYEQYF.

J is TRBJ2-1 and V is TRBV5-6; 7 bases fit TRBD2. Trimming took 2 bases from V and 1 from J; bases not matched to a gene: 0. The CDR3 extends over 14 amino acids. Germline CDR1 is SGHDT and CDR2 is YYEEEE. Here the CDR3 DNA reads TGTGCCAGCAGCTTAGCGGGATCCTACAATGAGCAGTTCTTC. As protein: CASSLAGSYNEQFF.

This chain links TRBV29-1 with TRBJ2-7; TRBD1 agrees at 9 bases. Germline values: CDR1 SQVTM, CDR2 ANQGSEA. After removal of 6 bases from V and 6 bases from J, the junction contained 15 bases not matched to a gene. This CDR3 region has 15 residues. CDR3 protein: CSVGKSGTGIGEQYF. The CDR3, as DNA: TGCAGCGTCGGCAAATCCGGGACAGGGATTGGCGAGCAGTACTTC.

The gene calls are TRBV5-1 and TRBJ2-2; TRBD1 matches 8 bases. Germline CDR1 is SGHRS and CDR2 is YFSETQ. The ends lost 4 bases at V and 4 bases at J; junction bases unmatched: 6. This CDR3 is 15 amino acids long. The CDR3 DNA reads as TGCGCCAGCAGCCCCAGGGGGCAGGGCACCGGGGAGCTGTTTTTT. Translation gives CASSPRGQGTGELFF.

The CDR3 nucleotides are TGCGCCAGCGCTATGACCAGACAGCTTTCGAATCAGCCCCAGCATTTT. Translated: CASAMTRQLSNQPQHF. The V call is TRBV10-2, the J call TRBJ1-5; perhaps TRBD1 as D (5 bases). The CDR3 extends over 16 amino acids. V lost 8 bases and J lost 4, with 21 bases in between. Germline CDR1 WSHSY, CDR2 SAAADI.

This sequence joins TRBV3-1 (or the pseudogene TRBV3-2) and TRBJ1-4; D perhaps matches TRBD1 (5 bases). Germline CDR1 is LGHDT and CDR2 is YNNKEL (reference sequence). The V and J ends lost 1 base and 7 bases respectively, with 10 bases between them. The CDR3 is 14 residues long. Written as DNA, the CDR3 is TGTGCCAGCAGCCAAGCAGGGTGGAGTGAAAAACTGTTTTTT. It yields the protein CASSQAGWSEKLFF.

J is TRBJ2-7 and V is TRBV7-2, with a possible D match to TRBD2 (5 bases). The CDR3 runs to 14 residues. The V gene lost 5 bases and the J gene lost 2 bases, with 13 bases spanning the gap. CDR1 and CDR2 (germline): SGHTA, FQGNSA. The CDR3 sequence: CASSMRAGTYEQYF. The CDR3 bases are TGTGCCAGCAGCATGCGGGCAGGAACCTACGAGCAGTACTTC.

The chain uses TRBV4-1 and TRBJ2-3, with D perhaps matching TRBD1 (6 bases). V lost 2 bases and J lost 0, with 12 bases in between. There are 16 residues in the CDR3. The germline V gene encodes CDR1 MGHRA and CDR2 YSYEKL. CDR3 in DNA: TGCGCCAGCAGCCAATCTCAGGGGTTTAGCACAGATACGCAGTATTTT. Amino acids: CASSQSQGFSTDTQYF.

This chain uses TRBV7-3 with TRBJ1-2, with D maybe TRBD1 (6 bases). V was cut by 0 bases and J by 7 bases, with 6 bases left in between. The germline V gene encodes CDR1 SGHTA and CDR2 FQGTGA. This CDR3 comprises 12 residues. CDR3 sequence: CASSLTDSGYTF. DNA for the CDR3: TGTGCCAGCAGCTTAACGGACAGTGGCTACACCTTC.

This clone was observed once. The chain recombines TRBV4-2 with TRBJ2-3, with 9 nucleotides matching TRBD2. Germline trimming cut 3 bases from V and 2 bases from J; bases unmatched to any gene: 6. CDR3 length equals 16 residues. Looked up from germline, CDR1 is LGHNA and CDR2 is YNFKEQ. The CDR3 sequence is CASSHGLAFDTDTQYF. The CDR3 DNA reads as TGTGCCAGCAGCCACGGACTAGCGTTTGACACAGATACGCAGTATTTT.

The gene calls are TRBV6-6 and TRBJ2-7; no clear D gene. Per the germline V gene, CDR1 is MNHNY and CDR2 is SVGAGI (reference sequence). V dropped 5 bases and J dropped 1 base, with 6 bases sitting between them. The length of the CDR3 is 12 residues. CDR3 bases: TGTGCCAGCAGTCGAGAGTCCTACGAGCAGTACTTC. This encodes CASSRESYEQYF.

This clone appeared once. The chain joins TRBV28 to TRBJ2-3, with unresolved D. Germline assignment: CDR1 MDHEN and CDR2 SYDVKM. This CDR3 has 14 amino acids. V lost 2 bases, J lost 2 bases, and 8 bases lay in between. The CDR3 region is CASSLTTPTDTQYF. Written as DNA, the CDR3 is TGTGCCAGCAGTTTAACTACGCCCACAGATACGCAGTATTTT.

J is TRBJ1-2 and V is TRBV5-6, with D possibly matching TRBD1 (6 bases). This CDR3 has 14 amino acids. Trimming took off 2 bases at V and 4 bases at J, with 12 bases between the two ends. Germline-derived CDR1 and CDR2 are SGHDT and YYEEEE. The CDR3 nucleotides read TGTGCCAGCAGCTTACTAGGGGGAACCTATGGCTACACCTTC. Translating it yields CASSLLGGTYGYTF. The variable domain in full, completed from reference TRBV5-6 and TRBJ1-2, reads DAGVTQSPTHLIKTRGQQVTLRCSPKSGHDTVSWYQQALGQGPQFIFQYYEEEERQRGNFPDRFSGHQFPNYSSELNVNALLLGDSALYLCASSLLGGTYGYTFGSGTRLTVV.

This rearrangement joins TRBV19 to TRBJ2-3, with TRBD1 as a possible D gene (6 bases). The germline gives CDR1 LNHDA, CDR2 SQIVND (reference sequence). V dropped 8 bases and J dropped 6 bases, with 18 bases sitting between them. The CDR3 loop spans 14 amino acids. CDR3: CASGRGQTGDTQYF. Written as DNA, the CDR3 is TGTGCCAGTGGAAGGGGACAAACAGGGGATACGCAGTATTTT.

The rearrangement links TRBV21-1 to TRBJ1-1; TRBD1 is the table's D call and was not checked against the DNA. TRBV21-1 is termed a pseudogene. This CDR3 region has 17 residues. CDR3 DNA: TGTGCCAGCCTGCAGCATCAGGGGCGCCACGTTAACACTGAAGCTTTCTTT. Residues: CASLQHQGRHVNTEAFF.

V and J are TRBV28 and TRBJ1-5; D not certain. The CDR3 consists of 16 residues. V dropped 2 bases and J dropped 4 bases, with 15 bases sitting between them. Germline V CDR1 and CDR2: MDHEN, SYDVKM. CDR3 nucleotide sequence: TGTGCCAGCAGTTTAGTTCTTTTTGACAATAATCAGCCCCAGCATTTT. It is translated as CASSLVLFDNNQPQHF.

V gene TRBV9 combines with J gene TRBJ1-1; D gene ambiguous. With 4 bases removed from V and 1 base from J, the gap between germline ends came to 14 bases. The CDR3 loop spans 15 amino acids. CDR1 and CDR2 (germline): SGDLS, YYNGEE. Written as DNA, the CDR3 is TGTGCCAGCAGCAGAGGGAACGCTGGGAACACTGAAGCTTTCTTT. This sequence encodes CASSRGNAGNTEAFF.

The chain uses TRBV18 and TRBJ2-1; TRBD1 might be the D (5 bases). V gave up 2 bases and J gave up 8 bases, with 13 bases separating them. Germline V gene lookup returns CDR1 KGHSH and CDR2 LQKENI. This CDR3 region has 14 residues. CDR3 loop: CASSPGAQGHEQFF. The CDR3 coding sequence is TGTGCCAGCTCACCAGGGGCCCAAGGCCATGAGCAGTTCTTC.